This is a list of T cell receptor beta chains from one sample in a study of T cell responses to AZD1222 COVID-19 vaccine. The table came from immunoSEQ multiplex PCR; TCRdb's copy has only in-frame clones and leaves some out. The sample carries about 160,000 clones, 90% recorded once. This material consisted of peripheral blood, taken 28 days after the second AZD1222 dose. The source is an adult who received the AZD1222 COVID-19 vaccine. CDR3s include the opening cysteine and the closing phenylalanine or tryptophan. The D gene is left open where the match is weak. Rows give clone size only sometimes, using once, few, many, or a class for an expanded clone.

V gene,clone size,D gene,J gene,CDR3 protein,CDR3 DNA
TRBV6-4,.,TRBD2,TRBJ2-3,CASSDSSGRANDTQYF,TGTGCCAGCAGTGACTCTAGCGGGAGGGCCAACGATACGCAGTATTTT
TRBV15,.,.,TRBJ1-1,CATSRDRRGMNTEAFF,TGTGCCACCAGCAGAGATCGGCGGGGAATGAACACTGAAGCTTTCTTT
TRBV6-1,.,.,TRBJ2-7,CASSEAGAGNEQYF,TGTGCCAGCAGTGAAGCTGGGGCAGGGAACGAGCAGTACTTC
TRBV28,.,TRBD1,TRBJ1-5,CASRGDSGRQPQHF,TGTGCCAGCAGGGGGGACAGCGGGAGGCAGCCCCAGCATTTT
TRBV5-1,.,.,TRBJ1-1,CASSPPQKGNTEAFF,TGCGCCAGCAGCCCCCCTCAGAAAGGGAACACTGAAGCTTTCTTT
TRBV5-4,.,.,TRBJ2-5,CASSPEGFLGETQYF,TGTGCCAGCAGCCCGGAAGGGTTTTTAGGAGAGACCCAGTACTTC
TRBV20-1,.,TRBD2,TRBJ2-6,CSASSPSGSSGANVLTF,TGCAGTGCTAGTTCCCCTAGCGGATCCTCTGGGGCCAACGTCCTGACTTTC
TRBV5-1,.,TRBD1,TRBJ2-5,CASSLGQGGTQETQYF,TGCGCCAGCAGCCTGGGACAGGGAGGGACCCAAGAGACCCAGTACTTC
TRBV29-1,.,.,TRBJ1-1,CSVEESLTGLGTEAFF,TGCAGCGTTGAAGAGAGCCTGACAGGACTTGGCACTGAAGCTTTCTTT
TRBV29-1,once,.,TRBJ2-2,CSVEESRTLNTGELFF,TGCAGCGTTGAAGAATCGCGCACTTTGAACACCGGGGAGCTGTTTTTT
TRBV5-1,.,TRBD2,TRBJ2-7,CASSLAVIAGSHYEQYF,TGCGCCAGCAGCTTGGCCGTGATAGCGGGATCACACTACGAGCAGTACTTC
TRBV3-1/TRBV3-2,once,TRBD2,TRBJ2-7,CASEGLAVYEQYF,TGTGCCAGCGAGGGACTAGCGGTGTACGAGCAGTACTTC
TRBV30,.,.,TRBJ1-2,CAWSPGAGEGIYGYTF,TGTGCCTGGAGTCCTGGGGCTGGGGAGGGGATCTATGGCTACACCTTC
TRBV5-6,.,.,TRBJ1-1,CASSLVAGRNTEAFF,TGTGCCAGCAGCTTGGTTGCGGGAAGAAACACTGAAGCTTTCTTT
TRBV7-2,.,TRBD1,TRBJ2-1,CASSVDRADEQFF,TGTGCCAGCAGCGTAGACAGGGCGGATGAGCAGTTCTTC
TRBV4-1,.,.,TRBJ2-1,CASSQEVGEQFF,TGCGCCAGCAGCCAAGAGGTCGGTGAGCAGTTCTTC
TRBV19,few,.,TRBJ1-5,CASSITGRPYSNQPQHF,TGTGCCAGTAGTATAACAGGGAGACCGTATAGCAATCAGCCCCAGCATTTT
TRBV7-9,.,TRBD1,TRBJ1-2,CASTLWTGLDYGYTF,TGTGCCAGCACCCTTTGGACAGGCCTTGACTATGGCTACACCTTC
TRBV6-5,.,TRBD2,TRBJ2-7,CASRAGTSEYYEQYF,TGTGCCAGCAGAGCCGGGACTAGTGAATACTACGAGCAGTACTTC
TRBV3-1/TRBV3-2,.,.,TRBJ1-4,CASSHVRGAGDEKLFF,TGTGCCAGCAGCCACGTTCGGGGGGCAGGGGATGAAAAACTGTTTTTT
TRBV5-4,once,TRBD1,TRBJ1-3,CASSLGGQGVGNTIYF,TGTGCCAGCAGCTTGGGAGGACAGGGCGTTGGGAACACCATATATTTT
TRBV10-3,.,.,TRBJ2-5,CAISESARGNYQETQYF,TGTGCCATCAGTGAGTCTGCGAGAGGCAATTACCAAGAGACCCAGTACTTC
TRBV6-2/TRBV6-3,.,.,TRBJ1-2,CASSYEKLRDYGYTF,TGTGCCAGCAGTTATGAGAAGTTGAGGGACTATGGCTACACCTTC
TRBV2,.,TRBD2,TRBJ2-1,CASSESSGRGDEQFF,TGTGCCAGCAGTGAGTCTAGCGGGAGAGGCGATGAGCAGTTCTTC
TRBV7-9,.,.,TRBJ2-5,CASSFSRDETQYF,TGTGCCAGCAGTTTTAGTAGGGATGAGACCCAGTACTTC
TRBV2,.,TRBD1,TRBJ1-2,CASSRDRANYGYTF,TGTGCCAGCAGTCGGGACAGGGCCAACTATGGCTACACCTTC
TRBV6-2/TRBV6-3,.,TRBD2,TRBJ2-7,CASSYLAGESEQYF,TGTGCCAGCAGTTATCTAGCGGGAGAATCCGAGCAGTACTTC
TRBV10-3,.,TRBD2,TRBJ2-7,CAISDWVAGAQEQYF,TGTGCCATCAGTGATTGGGTAGCGGGAGCGCAGGAGCAGTACTTC
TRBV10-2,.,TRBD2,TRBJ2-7,CASSESHGGRYEQYF,TGCGCCAGCAGTGAGTCTCACGGCGGGAGGTACGAGCAGTACTTC
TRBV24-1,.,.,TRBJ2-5,CATSDPVVRTQYF,TGTGCCACCAGTGATCCCGTTGTGAGAACCCAGTACTTC
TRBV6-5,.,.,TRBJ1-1,CASSYPTGGRTEAFF,TGTGCCAGCAGTTACCCTACGGGAGGAAGAACTGAAGCTTTCTTT
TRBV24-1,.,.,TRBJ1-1,CATSRTENTEAFF,TGTGCCACCAGCCGAACGGAGAACACTGAAGCTTTCTTT
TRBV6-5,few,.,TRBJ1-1,CASPDGTNTEAFF,TGTGCCAGCCCCGACGGGACGAACACTGAAGCTTTCTTT
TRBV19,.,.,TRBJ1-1,CASTSGGQGNTEAFF,TGTGCCAGTACCTCCGGAGGGCAGGGTAACACTGAAGCTTTCTTT
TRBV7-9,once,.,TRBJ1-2,CASSLEVGSDGYTF,TGTGCCAGCAGCTTAGAGGTCGGGTCCGACGGCTACACCTTC
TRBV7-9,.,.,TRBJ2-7,CASSPHGQRSSYEQYF,TGTGCCAGCAGCCCCCACGGGCAGCGGAGCTCCTACGAGCAGTACTTC
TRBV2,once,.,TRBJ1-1,CASSVGGSGANTEAFF,TGTGCCAGCAGTGTGGGGGGGTCTGGAGCGAACACTGAAGCTTTCTTT
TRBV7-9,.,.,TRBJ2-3,CASSFGPTSTDTQYF,TGTGCCAGCAGCTTTGGGCCGACTAGCACAGATACGCAGTATTTT
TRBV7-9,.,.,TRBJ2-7,CASSLARAGQGEQYF,TGTGCCAGCAGCTTAGCCAGGGCAGGGCAAGGCGAGCAGTACTTC
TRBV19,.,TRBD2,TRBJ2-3,CASTFSGTSTDTQYF,TGTGCCAGTACCTTTAGCGGGACAAGCACAGATACGCAGTATTTT
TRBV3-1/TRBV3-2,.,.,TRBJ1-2,CASSQVRGHYGYTF,TGTGCCAGCAGCCAAGTCCGGGGCCACTATGGCTACACCTTC
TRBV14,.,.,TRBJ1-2,CASSQAVQGNGYTF,TGTGCCAGCAGCCAAGCCGTCCAGGGGAATGGCTACACCTTC
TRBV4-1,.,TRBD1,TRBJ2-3,CASSQSPGQGEDTQYF,TGCGCCAGCAGCCAATCTCCGGGACAGGGAGAAGATACGCAGTATTTT
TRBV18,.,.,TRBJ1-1,CASSPRRLNTEAFF,TGTGCCAGCTCACCTCGACGGTTGAACACTGAAGCTTTCTTT
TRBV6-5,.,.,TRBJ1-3,CASSPSGGNTIYF,TGTGCCAGCAGTCCATCTGGTGGGAACACCATATATTTT
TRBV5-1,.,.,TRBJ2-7,CASGGGGSGSYEQYF,TGCGCCAGCGGCGGAGGGGGAAGCGGTTCCTACGAGCAGTACTTC
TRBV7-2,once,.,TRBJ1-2,CASSREGVSGYTF,TGTGCCAGCAGTAGGGAGGGCGTTAGTGGCTACACCTTC
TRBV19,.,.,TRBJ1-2,CASSIFGQSTNYGYTF,TGTGCCAGTAGTATCTTTGGGCAGTCTACAAACTATGGCTACACCTTC